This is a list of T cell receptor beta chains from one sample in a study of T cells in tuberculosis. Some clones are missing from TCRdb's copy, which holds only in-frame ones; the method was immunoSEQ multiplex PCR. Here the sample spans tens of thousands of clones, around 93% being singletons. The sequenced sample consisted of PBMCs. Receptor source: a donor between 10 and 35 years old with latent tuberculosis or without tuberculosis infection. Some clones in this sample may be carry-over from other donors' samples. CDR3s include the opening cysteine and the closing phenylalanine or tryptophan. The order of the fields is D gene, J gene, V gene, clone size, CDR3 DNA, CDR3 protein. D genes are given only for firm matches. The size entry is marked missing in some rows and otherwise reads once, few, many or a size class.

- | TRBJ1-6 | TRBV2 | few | TGTGCCAGCAGTGAATCAAGGGGCATGACGAATTCACCCCTCCACTTT | CASSESRGMTNSPLHF
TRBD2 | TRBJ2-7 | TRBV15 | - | TGTGCCACCAGCAGAGGGGCGGGGGTAGGATCCTACGAGCAGTACTTC | CATSRGAGVGSYEQYF
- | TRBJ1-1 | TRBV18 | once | TGTGCCAGCTCACCACAGGGGAAAGGGACTGAAGCTTTCTTT | CASSPQGKGTEAFF
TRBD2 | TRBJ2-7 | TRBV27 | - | TGTGCCAGCAGTTCGGCTAGCGGAGCTTACGAGCAGTACTTC | CASSSASGAYEQYF
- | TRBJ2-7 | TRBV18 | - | TGTGCCAGCTCACCACCCGTCGAGCAGTACTTC | CASSPPVEQYF
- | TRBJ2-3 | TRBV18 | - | TGTGCCAGCTCACCCCGACGACGCGAGGGAACCTTCACAGATACGCAGTATTTT | CASSPRRREGTFTDTQYF
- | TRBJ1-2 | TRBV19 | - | TGTGCCAGTAGTATAGTGAGCCGGGATGCGGGCTACACCTTC | CASSIVSRDAGYTF
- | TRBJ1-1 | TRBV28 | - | TGTGCCAGCAGCCCCACCGTGGCCAGGGTTAGCTTCTTT | CASSPTVARVSFF
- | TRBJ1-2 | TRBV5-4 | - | TGTGCCAGCAGCCCAGGGACACCGATGCTGAACTATGGCTACACCTTC | CASSPGTPMLNYGYTF
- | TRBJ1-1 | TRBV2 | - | TGTGCCAGCTCGGCGGGATTGGGCACTGAAGCTTTCTTT | CASSAGLGTEAFF
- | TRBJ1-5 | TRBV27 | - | TGTGCCAGCAGTTTAAGTGGCAATAGCAATCAGCCCCAGCATTTT | CASSLSGNSNQPQHF
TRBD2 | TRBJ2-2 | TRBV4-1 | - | TGCGCCAGCAGCCAAGTCGAAGGACTAGCGGGTCAGAGGATCGTCGGGGAGCTGTTTTTT | CASSQVEGLAGQRIVGELFF
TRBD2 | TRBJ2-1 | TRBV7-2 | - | TGTGCCAGCAGCTTGGGACTAGCGGCTTACAATGAGCAGTTCTTC | CASSLGLAAYNEQFF
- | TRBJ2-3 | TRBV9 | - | TGTGCCAGCAGCGTAGACGGCGGGGGCACAGATACGCAGTATTTT | CASSVDGGGTDTQYF
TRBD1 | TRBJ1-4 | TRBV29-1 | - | TGCAGCGCCACGACAGGGGGGACTAATGAAAAACTGTTTTTT | CSATTGGTNEKLFF
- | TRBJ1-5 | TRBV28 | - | TGTGCCAGCACCACCAGTTTACTTACAGCCGGGACACTTTCGGATCAGCCCCAGCATTTT | CASTTSLLTAGTLSDQPQHF
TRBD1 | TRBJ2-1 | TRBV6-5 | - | TGTGCCAGCAGTTTGGGACAGCACAATGAGCAGTTCTTC | CASSLGQHNEQFF
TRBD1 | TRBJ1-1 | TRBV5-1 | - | TGCGCCAGCAGCCCTCACTCGGGACAGGGAACCCCTGAAGCTTTCTTT | CASSPHSGQGTPEAFF
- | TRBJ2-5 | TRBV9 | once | TGTGCCAGCAGCGGGTACATCCAAGAGACCCAGTACTTC | CASSGYIQETQYF
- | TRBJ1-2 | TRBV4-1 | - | TGCGCCAGCAGCCAAGTTCCTACAGAAAACTATGGCTACACCTTC | CASSQVPTENYGYTF
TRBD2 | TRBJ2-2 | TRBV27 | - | TGTGCCAGCACTGAGCGGGAGGAAACCGGGGAGCTGTTTTTT | CASTEREETGELFF
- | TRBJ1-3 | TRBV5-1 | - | TGCGCCAGCAACGACGAGGGAGCCGGAAACACCATATATTTT | CASNDEGAGNTIYF
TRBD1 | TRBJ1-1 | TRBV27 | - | TGTGCCAGCAGACGAGGGGGCGGGAACACTGAAGCTTTCTTT | CASRRGGGNTEAFF
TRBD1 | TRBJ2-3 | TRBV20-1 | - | TGCAGTGCTAGAAGAGACAGGGAGCAGTATTTT | CSARRDREQYF
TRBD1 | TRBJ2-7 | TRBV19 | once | TGTGCCAGTAGTATAGGGTCGGGGACAGCTACCTACGAGCAGTACTTC | CASSIGSGTATYEQYF
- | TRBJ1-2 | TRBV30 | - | TGTGCCTGGAGTAACGGGGGACGCTATGGCTACACCTTC | CAWSNGGRYGYTF
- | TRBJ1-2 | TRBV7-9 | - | TGTGCCAGCAGCCAAAGAGGTCCGGCCGCCAACTATGGCTACACCTTC | CASSQRGPAANYGYTF
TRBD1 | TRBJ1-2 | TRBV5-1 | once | TGCGCCAGCAGCTTGTATGGGACAGGAGCCTATGGCTACACCTTC | CASSLYGTGAYGYTF
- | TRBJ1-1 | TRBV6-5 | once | TGTGCCAGCAGTTACTCGACGGGATCTGAAGCTTTCTTT | CASSYSTGSEAFF
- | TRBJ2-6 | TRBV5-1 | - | TGCGCCAGCAGCTCGGGACTGAACATTTTCTCTGGGGCCAACGTCCTGACTTTC | CASSSGLNIFSGANVLTF
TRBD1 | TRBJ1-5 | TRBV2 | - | TGTGCCAGCAGACGACAGGGGAGCCTTATTAATCAGCCCCAGCATTTT | CASRRQGSLINQPQHF
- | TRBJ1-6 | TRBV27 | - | TGTGCCAGCAGTTTCCAGGGCGCGCGGAATTCACCCCTCCACTTT | CASSFQGARNSPLHF
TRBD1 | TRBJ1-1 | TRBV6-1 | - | TGTGCCAGCAGTGAAGTTCGGACAGGGGGTACTGAAGCTTTCTTT | CASSEVRTGGTEAFF
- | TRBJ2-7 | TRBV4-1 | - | TGCGCCAGCAGCCCTCCTCTAGCTTACGAGCAGTACTTC | CASSPPLAYEQYF
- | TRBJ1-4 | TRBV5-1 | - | TGCGCCAGCAGTCAGGCCCCAGGGTTTAATGAAAAACTGTTTTTT | CASSQAPGFNEKLFF
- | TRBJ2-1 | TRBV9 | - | TGTGCCAGCAGCGTAGGCAGCGGGCTTAATGAGCAGTTCTTC | CASSVGSGLNEQFF
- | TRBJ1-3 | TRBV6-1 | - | TGTGCCAGCAGGATCGACGGAGACTCTGGAAACACCATATATTTT | CASRIDGDSGNTIYF
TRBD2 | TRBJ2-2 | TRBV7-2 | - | TGTGCCAGCAGCCGTTCTAGCGGGAACACCGGGGAGCTGTTTTTT | CASSRSSGNTGELFF
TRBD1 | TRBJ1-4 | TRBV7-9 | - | TGTGCCAGCAGCGAAACAGGGGGTGGTGAAAAACTGTTTTTT | CASSETGGGEKLFF
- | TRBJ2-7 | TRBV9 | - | TGTGCCAGCAGCGTAGGTGGGCAGGTCCAAAACGAGCAGTACTTC | CASSVGGQVQNEQYF
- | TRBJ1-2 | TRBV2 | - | TGTGCCAGCAGTGAAGGTTCGGGCTATGGCTACACCTTC | CASSEGSGYGYTF
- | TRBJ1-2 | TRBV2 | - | TGTGCCAGCAGTCAAACAGCCCGCTATGGCTACACCTTC | CASSQTARYGYTF
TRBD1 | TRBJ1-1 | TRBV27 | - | TGTGCCAGCAGTGAGACAGGGGGTCGGGCTGAAGCTTTCTTT | CASSETGGRAEAFF
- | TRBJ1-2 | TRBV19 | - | TGTGCCAGTAGTATGCTTGCTTTCGGGGGACCTCGCTATGGCTACACCTTC | CASSMLAFGGPRYGYTF
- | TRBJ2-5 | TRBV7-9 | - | TGTGCCAGCAGCTTAGCGGGACTGCAAGAGACCCAGTACTTC | CASSLAGLQETQYF
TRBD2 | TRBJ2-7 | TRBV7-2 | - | TGTGCCAGCAGCCCCGCTAGCGGGGGGCCAACCTACGAGCAGTACTTC | CASSPASGGPTYEQYF
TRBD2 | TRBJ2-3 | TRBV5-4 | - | TGTGCCAGCTCTGGGGGGGCTAGCGGGAGTACAGATACGCAGTATTTT | CASSGGASGSTDTQYF
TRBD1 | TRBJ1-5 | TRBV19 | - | TGTGCCAGTAGCCGACAGGGGGATCAGCCCCAGCATTTT | CASSRQGDQPQHF
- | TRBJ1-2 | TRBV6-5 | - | TGTGCCAGCACGTCGTGGGGCGATGGCTACACCTTC | CASTSWGDGYTF
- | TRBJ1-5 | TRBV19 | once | TGTGCCAGTAGCACACATCTACGGGGCAATCAGCCCCAGCATTTT | CASSTHLRGNQPQHF
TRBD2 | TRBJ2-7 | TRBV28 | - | TGTGCCAGCAGTTCACTAGCGGGAGGTTACGAGCAGTACTTC | CASSSLAGGYEQYF
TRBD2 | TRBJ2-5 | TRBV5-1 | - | TGCGCCAGCGGGGGACTAGCGGGACAAGAGACCCAGTACTTC | CASGGLAGQETQYF
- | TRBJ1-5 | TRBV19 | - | TGTGCCAGTAGTCCCCTTATCAGCAATCAGCCCCAGCATTTT | CASSPLISNQPQHF